Sequencing of this T cell receptor (beta chain) was carried out in a study of shared clonotypes between healthy human individuals. About the research overall: The donors, two women and a few men, were aged 18 to 49. Findings and limits, study-wide: Some clonotypes were shared by all four sorted-subset donors, while others were not shared. The non-shared ones had lower generation probabilities than the shared ones.

Turning to this clone: Its antigen is not known.

Genomic DNA of every subset was divided equally among multiple immunoSEQ plates. Only in-frame clones appear in the TCRdb table, and some are missing; sequencing was by immunoSEQ multiplex PCR. The table has around 2.5 million clones, roughly 93% seen once; the top ten hold roughly 0.36%. This CDR3 has 14 residues. Germline CDR1 reads MNHEY; CDR2 reads SMNVEV (reference sequence). Losses at the gene ends were 6 bases for V and 8 bases for J; bases not matched to a gene: 9. Sequenced sample: naive CD4+ T cells from PBMCs. The subset: CD45RA+ positively selected. This clonotype originated in a man in his late teens or twenties in good health. Some clones in this sample may be carry-over from other donors' samples. This chain joins TRBV27 and TRBJ2-2; TRBD2 aligns across 7 bases. CDR3 residues: CASSLSGEAGELFF. DNA of the CDR3: TGTGCCAGCAGCCTAAGCGGGGAGGCGGGGGAGCTGTTTTTT.